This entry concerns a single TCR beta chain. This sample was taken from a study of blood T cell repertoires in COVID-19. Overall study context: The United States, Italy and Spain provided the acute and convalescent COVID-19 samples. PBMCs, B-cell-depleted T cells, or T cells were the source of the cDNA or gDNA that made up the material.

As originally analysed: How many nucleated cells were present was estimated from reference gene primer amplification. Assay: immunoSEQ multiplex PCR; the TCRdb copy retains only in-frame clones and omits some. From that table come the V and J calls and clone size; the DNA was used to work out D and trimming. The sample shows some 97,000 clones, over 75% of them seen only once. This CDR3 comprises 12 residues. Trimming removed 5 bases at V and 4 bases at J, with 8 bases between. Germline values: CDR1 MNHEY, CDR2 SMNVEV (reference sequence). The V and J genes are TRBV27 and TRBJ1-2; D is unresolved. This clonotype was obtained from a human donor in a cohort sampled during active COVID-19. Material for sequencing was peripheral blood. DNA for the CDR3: TGTGCCAGCAGTAGCCACCCCTATGGCTACACCTTC. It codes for CASSSHPYGYTF.